The present entry profiles one TCR beta chain with its context. This specimen comes from a study of blood T cell repertoires in COVID-19. For the study at large: Samples came from the United States, Italy and Spain, spanning acute and convalescent COVID-19. T cells, B-cell-depleted T cells, or PBMCs provided the cDNA or gDNA that served as material.

Authors' analysis steps: Amplification with reference gene primers provided the estimates of nucleated cell counts. Method: immunoSEQ multiplex PCR; TCRdb's copy keeps in-frame clones and lacks some. The V and J calls and clone size were taken over from that table, and D and trimming were inferred from the DNA. The sample carries 89,000 or so clones, roughly 86% recorded once. Germline V gene sequence: CDR1 SNHLY, CDR2 FYNNEI. The length of the CDR3 is 14 residues. V gave up 4 bases and J gave up 0 bases, with 8 bases separating them. The receptor was isolated from a man in his fifties with active COVID-19. Sequencing was carried out using peripheral blood. This chain links TRBV2 with TRBJ2-3; D possibly corresponds to TRBD1 (6 bases). In DNA, the CDR3 is TGTGCCAGCAGTGGCCAGGGGAGCACAGATACGCAGTATTTT. This codes for CASSGQGSTDTQYF.